The source of this T cell receptor (beta chain) is a study of identical twins. Findings and limits, study-wide: High-abundance cord blood beta clonotypes had fewer insertions; memory repertoires showed none. Twin pairs had excess sharing that was weaker in beta out-of-frame sequences.

TCRdb re-analysed the 5' RACE reads in MiXCR, keeping a single row per CDR3 protein. The profile shows 500,000 to 650,000 distinct CDR3 sequences, 7.1% of them singletons. This clonotype was detected only a few times. Its specificity is not known. Trimming removed 7 bases from V and 0 bases from J, with 9 bases in between. CDR3 length: 13 residues. CDR1 and CDR2 (germline): ENHRY, SYGVKD. These data were also reused for a study on yellow fever vaccine responses in identical twins.

Sample: PBMCs. The source of this sequence is a woman aged 18 to 35 in good health. The rearrangement links TRBV10-3 to TRBJ1-1; D is uncertain. The CDR3 DNA reads TGTGCCATCACGGCCGTTGTGAACACTGAAGCTTTCTTT. Amino acids: CAITAVVNTEAFF.